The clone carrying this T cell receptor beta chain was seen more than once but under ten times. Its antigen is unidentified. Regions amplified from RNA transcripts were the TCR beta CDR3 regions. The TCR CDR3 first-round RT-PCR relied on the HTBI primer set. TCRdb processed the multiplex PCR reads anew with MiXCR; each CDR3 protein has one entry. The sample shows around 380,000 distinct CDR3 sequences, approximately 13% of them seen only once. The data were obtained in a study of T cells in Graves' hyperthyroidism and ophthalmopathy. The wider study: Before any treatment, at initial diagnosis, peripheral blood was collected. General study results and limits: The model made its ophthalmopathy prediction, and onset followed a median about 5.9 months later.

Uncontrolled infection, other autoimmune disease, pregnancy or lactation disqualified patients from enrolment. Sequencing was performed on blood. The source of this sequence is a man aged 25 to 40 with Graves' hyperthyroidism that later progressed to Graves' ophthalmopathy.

In DNA form, the CDR3 reads TGCAGCGGGCGGACCGGCACAGATACGCAGTATTTT. It yields the protein CSGRTGTDTQYF. The V gene is TRBV29-1, the J gene TRBJ2-3, with D uncertain. The CDR3 is 12 amino acids. V lost 7 bases, J lost 1 base, and 9 bases lay in between. The germline V gene has CDR1 SQVTM and CDR2 ANQGSEA.